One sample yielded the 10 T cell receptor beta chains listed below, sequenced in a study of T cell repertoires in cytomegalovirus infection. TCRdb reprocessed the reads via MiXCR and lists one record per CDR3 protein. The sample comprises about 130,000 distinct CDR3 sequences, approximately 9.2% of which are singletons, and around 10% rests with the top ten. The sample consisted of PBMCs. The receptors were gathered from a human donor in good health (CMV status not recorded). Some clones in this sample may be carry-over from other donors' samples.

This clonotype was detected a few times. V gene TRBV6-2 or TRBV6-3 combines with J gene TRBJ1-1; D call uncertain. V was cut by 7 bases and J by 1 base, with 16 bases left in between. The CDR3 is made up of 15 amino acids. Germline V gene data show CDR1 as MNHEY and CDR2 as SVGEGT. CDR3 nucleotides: TGTGCCAGCACCGATACCTTGTGGGAGAACACTGAAGCTTTCTTT. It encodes CASTDTLWENTEAFF.

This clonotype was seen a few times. CDR3: CASRGTSGGRNEQFF. CDR3 bases: TGTGCCAGCAGAGGGACTAGCGGGGGCCGCAATGAGCAGTTCTTC. The chain uses TRBV6-5 and TRBJ2-1, with TRBD2 matching 14 bases. Germline assignment: CDR1 MNHEY and CDR2 SVGAGI. The ends lost 6 bases at V and 6 bases at J; junction bases unmatched: 4. The CDR3 has 15 residues.

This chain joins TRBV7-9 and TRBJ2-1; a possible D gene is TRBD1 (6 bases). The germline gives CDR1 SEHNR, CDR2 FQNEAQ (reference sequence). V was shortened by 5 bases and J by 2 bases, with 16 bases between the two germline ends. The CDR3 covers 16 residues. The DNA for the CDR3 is TGTGCCAGCAGCAACCCCAGGGGTTCAACCTACAATGAGCAGTTCTTC. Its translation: CASSNPRGSTYNEQFF.

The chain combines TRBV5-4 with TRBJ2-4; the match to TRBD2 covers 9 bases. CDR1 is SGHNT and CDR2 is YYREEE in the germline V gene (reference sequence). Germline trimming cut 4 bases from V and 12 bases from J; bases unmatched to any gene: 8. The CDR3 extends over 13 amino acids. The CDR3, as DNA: TGTGCCAGCAGCACAGGGACTAGCTTCGATCAGTACTTC. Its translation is CASSTGTSFDQYF.

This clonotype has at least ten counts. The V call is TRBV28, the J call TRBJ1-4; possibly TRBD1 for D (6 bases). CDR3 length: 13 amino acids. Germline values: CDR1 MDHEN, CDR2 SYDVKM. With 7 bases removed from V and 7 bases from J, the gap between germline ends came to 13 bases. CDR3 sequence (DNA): TGTGCCAGCACTGGGGGGGCGAGTGAAAAACTGTTTTTT. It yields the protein CASTGGASEKLFF.

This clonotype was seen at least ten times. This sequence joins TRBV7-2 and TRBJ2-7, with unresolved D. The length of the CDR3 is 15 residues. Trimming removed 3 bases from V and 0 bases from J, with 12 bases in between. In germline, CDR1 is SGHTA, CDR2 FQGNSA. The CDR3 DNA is TGTGCCAGCAGCTTCGGACGCTGGAGCTCCTACGAGCAGTACTTC. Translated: CASSFGRWSSYEQYF. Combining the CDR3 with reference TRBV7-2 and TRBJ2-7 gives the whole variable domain GAGVSQSPSNKVTEKGKDVELRCDPISGHTALYWYRQSLGQGLEFLIYFQGNSAPDKSGLPSDRFSAERTGGSVSTLTIQRTQQEDSAVYLCASSFGRWSSYEQYFGPGTRLTVT.

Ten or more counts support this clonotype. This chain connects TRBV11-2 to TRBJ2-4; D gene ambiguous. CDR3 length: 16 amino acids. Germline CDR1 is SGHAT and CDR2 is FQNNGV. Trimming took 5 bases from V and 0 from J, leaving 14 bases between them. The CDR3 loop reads CASSTPRALAKNIQYF. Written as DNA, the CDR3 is TGTGCCAGCAGCACCCCCCGGGCTTTAGCCAAAAACATTCAGTACTTC.

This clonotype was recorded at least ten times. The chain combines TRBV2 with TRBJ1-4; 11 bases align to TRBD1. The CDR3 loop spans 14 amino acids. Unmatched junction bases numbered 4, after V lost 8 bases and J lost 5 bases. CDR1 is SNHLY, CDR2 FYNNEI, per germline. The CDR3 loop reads CASSRDRGNEKLFF. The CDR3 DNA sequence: TGTGCCAGCTCACGGGACAGGGGGAATGAAAAACTGTTTTTT.

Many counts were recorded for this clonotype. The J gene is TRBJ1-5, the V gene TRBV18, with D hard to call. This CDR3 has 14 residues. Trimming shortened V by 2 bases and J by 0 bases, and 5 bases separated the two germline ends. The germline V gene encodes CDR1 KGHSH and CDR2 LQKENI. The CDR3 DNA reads TGTGCCAGCTCACCAAAGGCTAGCAATCAGCCCCAGCATTTT. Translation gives CASSPKASNQPQHF.

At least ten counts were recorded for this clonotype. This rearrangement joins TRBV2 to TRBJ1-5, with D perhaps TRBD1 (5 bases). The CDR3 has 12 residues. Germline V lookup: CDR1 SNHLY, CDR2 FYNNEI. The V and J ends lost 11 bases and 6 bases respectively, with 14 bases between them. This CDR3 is CAAGGGGQPQHF. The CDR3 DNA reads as TGTGCCGCCGGGGGGGGAGGTCAGCCCCAGCATTTT.